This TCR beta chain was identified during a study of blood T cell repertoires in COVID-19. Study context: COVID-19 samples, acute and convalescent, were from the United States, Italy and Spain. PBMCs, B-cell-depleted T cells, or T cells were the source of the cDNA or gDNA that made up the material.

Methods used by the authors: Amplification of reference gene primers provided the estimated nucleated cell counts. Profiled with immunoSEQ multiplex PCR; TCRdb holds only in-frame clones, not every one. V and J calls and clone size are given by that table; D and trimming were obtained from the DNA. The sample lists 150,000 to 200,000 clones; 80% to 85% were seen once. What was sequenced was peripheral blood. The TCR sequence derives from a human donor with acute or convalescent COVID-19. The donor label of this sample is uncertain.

DNA for the CDR3: TGCGCCAGCAGCTTCCGGGAAAACTATGGCTACACCTTC. It translates to CASSFRENYGYTF. The chain employs TRBV5-1 and TRBJ1-2; D is unclear. Per germline, CDR1 SGHRS and CDR2 YFSETQ. This CDR3 has 13 amino acids. V dropped 2 bases and J dropped 2 bases, with 7 bases sitting between them.